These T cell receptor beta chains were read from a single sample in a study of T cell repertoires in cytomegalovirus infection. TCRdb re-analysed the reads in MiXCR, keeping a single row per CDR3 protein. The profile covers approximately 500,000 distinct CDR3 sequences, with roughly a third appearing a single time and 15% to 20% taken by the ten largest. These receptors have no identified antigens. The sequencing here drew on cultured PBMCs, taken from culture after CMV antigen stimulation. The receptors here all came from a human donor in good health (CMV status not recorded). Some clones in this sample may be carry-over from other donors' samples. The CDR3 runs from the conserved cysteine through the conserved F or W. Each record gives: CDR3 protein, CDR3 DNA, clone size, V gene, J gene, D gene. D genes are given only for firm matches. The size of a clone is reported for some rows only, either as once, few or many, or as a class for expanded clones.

CASTPGTRGEQFF	TGTGCCAGCACCCCAGGGACCCGGGGTGAGCAGTTCTTC	NA	TRBV7-2	TRBJ2-1	NA
CASSPLPTSGRGADTQYF	TGCGCCAGCAGCCCCCTGCCGACTAGCGGGAGAGGGGCAGATACGCAGTATTTT	few	TRBV4-1	TRBJ2-3	TRBD2
CASSLPGTGGGPDTQYF	TGTGCCAGCAGCTTACCCGGGACAGGGGGTGGCCCAGATACGCAGTATTTT	NA	TRBV7-2	TRBJ2-3	TRBD1
CASSLAQNGLGYTF	TGTGCCAGCAGCTTAGCCCAAAACGGTCTCGGCTACACCTTC	NA	TRBV7-3	TRBJ1-2	NA
CATTGERYSGYTF	TGTGCCACCACAGGGGAGAGATACTCTGGCTACACCTTC	many	TRBV12-3/TRBV12-4	TRBJ1-2	TRBD1
CASSAGALAKNIQYF	TGTGCCAGCAGTGCAGGGGCTCTAGCCAAAAACATTCAGTACTTC	once	TRBV2	TRBJ2-4	NA
CASSLLAGKETQYF	TGCGCCAGCAGCTTACTAGCGGGCAAAGAGACCCAGTACTTC	NA	TRBV4-1	TRBJ2-5	TRBD2
CASSPRLGQGEGGYTF	TGTGCCAGCTCACCACGATTGGGACAGGGGGAAGGAGGCTACACCTTC	NA	TRBV18	TRBJ1-2	TRBD1
CASSLDRGKGYTF	TGTGCCAGCAGCTTAGACAGGGGAAAAGGCTACACCTTC	few	TRBV7-2	TRBJ1-2	TRBD1
CASSFSASSNYGYTF	TGTGCCAGCAGCTTCTCAGCATCCTCCAACTATGGCTACACCTTC	NA	TRBV5-6	TRBJ1-2	NA
CSAGQENTGELFF	TGCAGTGCCGGACAGGAGAACACCGGGGAGCTGTTTTTT	few	TRBV20-1	TRBJ2-2	TRBD1
CASRTPSGRGSNEQFF	TGTGCCAGCAGAACCCCCTCCGGGCGGGGAAGCAATGAGCAGTTCTTC	few	TRBV6-5	TRBJ2-1	NA
CASTQSGTGFGGQITGELFF	TGTGCCAGCACTCAATCGGGGACAGGATTTGGGGGGCAAATCACCGGGGAGCTGTTTTTT	few	TRBV6-6	TRBJ2-2	TRBD1
CASSFDLTGGEAFF	TGTGCCAGCAGCTTCGATCTGACAGGGGGCGAAGCTTTCTTT	NA	TRBV7-9	TRBJ1-1	TRBD1
CAISEVGGQGKNEQFF	TGTGCCATCAGTGAGGTCGGGGGACAGGGAAAGAATGAGCAGTTCTTC	many	TRBV10-3	TRBJ2-1	TRBD1
CASSYQGRGNEKLFF	TGTGCCAGCAGCTACCAAGGGAGGGGGAATGAAAAACTGTTTTTT	few	TRBV7-2	TRBJ1-4	NA
CASSPLSRGGVNEQFF	TGTGCCAGCAGCCCGCTTAGTCGGGGCGGGGTCAATGAGCAGTTCTTC	NA	TRBV7-9	TRBJ2-1	NA
CASSQDFPREASNTGELFF	TGTGCCAGCAGCCAAGATTTTCCGAGGGAGGCTTCGAACACCGGGGAGCTGTTTTTT	NA	TRBV4-2	TRBJ2-2	NA
CASSMKTSGSTDTQYF	TGTGCCAGTAGTATGAAGACTAGCGGGAGCACAGATACGCAGTATTTT	few	TRBV19	TRBJ2-3	TRBD2
CASSSHEGQGNSPLHF	TGTGCCAGCAGCTCACACGAGGGACAGGGAAATTCACCCCTCCACTTT	many	TRBV7-8	TRBJ1-6	TRBD1
CASSLPKIAGARETQYF	TGTGCCAGCAGTTTGCCAAAGATAGCGGGAGCTCGAGAGACCCAGTACTTC	few	TRBV28	TRBJ2-5	TRBD2
CASSYGRGREAGGPGFF	TGTGCCAGCAGTTACGGCCGAGGGCGAGAAGCGGGAGGGCCGGGGTTCTTC	NA	TRBV6-6	TRBJ2-1	TRBD2
CASSLGQGRGEKLFF	TGTGCCAGCAGCTTAGGACAGGGAAGAGGGGAAAAACTGTTTTTT	few	TRBV7-6	TRBJ1-4	TRBD1
CASSLLQGSGYTF	TGTGCCAGCAGCTTACTACAGGGTTCCGGCTACACCTTC	many	TRBV7-2	TRBJ1-2	NA
CATVSRDRQETQYF	TGTGCCACCGTCTCCCGGGACAGACAAGAGACCCAGTACTTC	NA	TRBV19	TRBJ2-5	TRBD1
CATSDSGLAGEHGAYEQFF	TGTGCCACCAGTGATTCGGGACTAGCGGGAGAGCATGGGGCCTATGAGCAGTTCTTC	NA	TRBV24-1	TRBJ2-1	TRBD2
CASSEALGRREPQHF	TGTGCCAGCAGTGAAGCCCTGGGACGGCGCGAGCCCCAGCATTTT	few	TRBV6-1	TRBJ1-5	NA
CASSRRLAGAYEQYF	TGCGCCAGCAGCAGGAGACTAGCGGGAGCGTACGAGCAGTACTTC	few	TRBV5-1	TRBJ2-7	TRBD2
CASSIMKIWDRGAEAFF	TGTGCCAGTAGTATTATGAAAATTTGGGACAGGGGGGCTGAAGCTTTCTTT	few	TRBV19	TRBJ1-1	TRBD1
CASSRSVVGIEQYF	TGTGCCAGCAGTCGTTCGGTGGTTGGTATCGAGCAGTACTTC	few	TRBV7-2	TRBJ2-7	NA
CASSSPGLGSNEQFF	TGTGCCAGCAGCTCGCCGGGACTAGGTTCCAATGAGCAGTTCTTC	few	TRBV5-4	TRBJ2-1	TRBD2
CASSSPLGSTDTQYF	TGTGCCAGCAGCTCTCCATTGGGAAGCACAGATACGCAGTATTTT	few	TRBV7-9	TRBJ2-3	NA
CASSEGQGAYEQYF	TGTGCCAGCAGTGAGGGACAGGGGGCTTACGAGCAGTACTTC	few	TRBV12-3/TRBV12-4	TRBJ2-7	TRBD1
CSVEDGKVWHEQFF	TGCAGCGTTGAAGATGGGAAGGTGTGGCATGAGCAGTTCTTC	NA	TRBV29-1	TRBJ2-1	NA
CASRQTGTSDSYEQYF	TGTGCCAGCAGACAGACCGGGACTAGCGACTCCTACGAGCAGTACTTC	NA	TRBV6-2/TRBV6-3	TRBJ2-7	TRBD2
CASSQAGGQGVYEQYF	TGTGCCAGCAGCCAAGCCGGGGGACAGGGGGTTTACGAGCAGTACTTC	NA	TRBV4-2	TRBJ2-7	TRBD1
CASSVPTLGLAVYNEQFF	TGTGCCAGCAGCGTCCCTACTCTAGGACTAGCGGTCTACAATGAGCAGTTCTTC	once	TRBV9	TRBJ2-1	TRBD2
CASSPLTGANYGYTF	TGTGCCAGCAGCCCCCTTACTGGGGCTAACTATGGCTACACCTTC	NA	TRBV12-3/TRBV12-4	TRBJ1-2	NA
CAWSPGSVAETQYF	TGTGCCTGGAGTCCCGGATCAGTGGCGGAGACCCAGTACTTC	NA	TRBV30	TRBJ2-5	NA
CASARNPQETQYF	TGTGCCAGCGCCAGGAACCCCCAAGAGACCCAGTACTTC	NA	TRBV2	TRBJ2-5	NA
CASSETASYEQYF	TGTGCCAGCAGCGAGACTGCGTCCTACGAGCAGTACTTC	few	TRBV28	TRBJ2-7	NA
CASSQDLAGGTLAGELFF	TGCGCCAGCAGCCAAGACCTAGCGGGAGGGACCTTGGCCGGGGAGCTGTTTTTT	NA	TRBV4-3	TRBJ2-2	TRBD2
CSARGLAVETQYF	TGCAGTGCTAGGGGACTAGCGGTGGAGACCCAGTACTTC	NA	TRBV20-1	TRBJ2-5	TRBD2
CASSLDPGYNEKLFF	TGTGCCAGCAGCTTAGATCCAGGCTATAATGAAAAACTGTTTTTT	NA	TRBV11-3	TRBJ1-4	NA
CASRGSGSRRDTQYF	TGTGCCAGCAGAGGGTCCGGGAGCCGGAGAGATACGCAGTATTTT	NA	TRBV6-1	TRBJ2-3	NA
CATRGLGNEQFF	TGTGCCACCAGAGGCTTGGGCAATGAGCAGTTCTTC	NA	TRBV24-1	TRBJ2-1	NA
CASSPQAGNTEAFF	TGTGCCAGCAGCCCCCAGGCAGGGAACACTGAAGCTTTCTTT	NA	TRBV4-2	TRBJ1-1	NA
CASSLAGTTGQETQYF	TGTGCCAGCAGCTTAGCCGGGACTACCGGGCAAGAGACCCAGTACTTC	many	TRBV7-2	TRBJ2-5	TRBD2
CASSPNLNNSPLHF	TGTGCCAGCAGTCCAAATCTAAATAATTCACCCCTCCACTTT	NA	TRBV12-3/TRBV12-4	TRBJ1-6	NA
CASSQPSGVSGSSYNEQFF	TGCGCCAGCAGTCAACCCTCCGGGGTTAGCGGGAGCTCCTACAATGAGCAGTTCTTC	NA	TRBV23-1	TRBJ2-1	TRBD2
CASSRTGETQYF	TGTGCCAGCAGCCGGACAGGGGAGACCCAGTACTTC	many	TRBV7-2	TRBJ2-5	TRBD1
CASRELAAGGDTQYF	TGTGCCAGCAGAGAGCTAGCGGCAGGCGGGGATACGCAGTATTTT	NA	TRBV2	TRBJ2-3	TRBD2
CASSATGTSGRGADTQYF	TGTGCCAGCAGCGCCACCGGGACTAGCGGGAGAGGGGCAGATACGCAGTATTTT	NA	TRBV7-8	TRBJ2-3	TRBD2
CASSRIPGTGGIGAFF	TGTGCCAGCAGCCGCATCCCCGGGACAGGGGGCATAGGAGCTTTCTTT	NA	TRBV7-9	TRBJ1-1	TRBD1
CASQRGGEQFF	TGTGCCAGCCAGCGAGGGGGTGAGCAGTTCTTC	NA	TRBV6-2/TRBV6-3	TRBJ2-1	NA
CASSLGVATSNQPQHF	TGTGCCAGCAGTTTAGGAGTGGCGACAAGCAATCAGCCCCAGCATTTT	NA	TRBV28	TRBJ1-5	NA